One and the same sample provided the 5 T cell receptor beta chains below, sequenced in a study of blood T cells in healthy people across ages. Primed by a sample-barcoded 5' primer and a J-beta primer mix, a second PCR proceeded for about 6 to 12 cycles. TCRdb fed the 5' RACE reads into MiXCR, producing one record per CDR3 protein. The data hold fewer than 950,000 distinct CDR3 sequences, with roughly 40% observed a single time. Sequencing was carried out using blood. The source is a man aged 18 to 29 in good health.

This clonotype came up a few times. The chain is built from TRBV12-3 or TRBV12-4 and TRBJ2-1; 8 nucleotides line up with TRBD2. The CDR3 length is 16 residues. Trimming cost V 5 bases and J 1 base; bases outside gene matches: 7. As DNA, the CDR3 is TGTGCCAGCAGTGTCCCCGGGGGGGCGTCCTACAATGAGCAGTTCTTC. This gives the protein CASSVPGGASYNEQFF.

This chain uses TRBV29-1 with TRBJ2-5; 9 bases fit TRBD1. Germline V lookup: CDR1 SQVTM, CDR2 ANQGSEA. The CDR3 runs 13 residues. J gave up 11 bases and V 7 bases, and 14 bases lay outside the gene matches. The CDR3 DNA sequence: TGCAGCGCACTCCGGGACAGGGAAAATGAGCAGTACTTC. Translation: CSALRDRENEQYF.

The table lists this clonotype with a count of one. The V gene is TRBV15, the J gene TRBJ2-1; 13 bases line up with TRBD2. The DNA end lines up better with TRBJ2-7; the J call may be wrong. Germline V gene sequence: CDR1 LNHNV, CDR2 YYDKDF (reference sequence). The CDR3 runs 17 residues. DNA of the CDR3: TGTGCCACCAGCCCCCGGACTAGCGGGAGCTCCTACAATGAGCAGTACTTC. Translation gives CATSPRTSGSSYNEQYF.

The gene calls are TRBV2 and TRBJ2-7; D perhaps matches TRBD1 (6 bases). V was pared by 6 bases and J by 6 bases, with 12 bases between. Germline V gives CDR1 SNHLY, CDR2 FYNNEI. This CDR3 is 12 amino acids long. For the CDR3, the DNA is TGTGCCAGCAGCATAGGACAGAGCGAGCAGTACTTC. This gives the protein CASSIGQSEQYF.

The CDR3, as DNA: TGTGCCAGCAGCCAAGGAAGGGGAGTAGGCACTGAAGCTTTCTTT. It codes for CASSQGRGVGTEAFF. The genes are TRBV14 and TRBJ1-1; D perhaps matches TRBD1 (5 bases). Trimming stripped 1 base from V and 4 bases from J, with 13 bases between. The germline V gene has CDR1 SGHDN and CDR2 FVKESK. CDR3 size: 15 residues.